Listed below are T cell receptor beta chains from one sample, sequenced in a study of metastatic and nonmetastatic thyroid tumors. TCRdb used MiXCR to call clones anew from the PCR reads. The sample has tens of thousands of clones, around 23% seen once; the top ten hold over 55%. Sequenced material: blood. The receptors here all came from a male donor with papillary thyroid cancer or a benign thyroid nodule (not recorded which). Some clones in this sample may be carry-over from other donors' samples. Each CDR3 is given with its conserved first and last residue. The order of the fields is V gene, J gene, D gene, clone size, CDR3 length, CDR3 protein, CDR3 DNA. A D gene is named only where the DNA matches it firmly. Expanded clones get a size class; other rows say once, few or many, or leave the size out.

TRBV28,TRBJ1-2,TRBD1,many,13,CASSLLRQGGYTF,TGTGCCAGCAGTTTATTGCGACAGGGGGGCTACACCTTC
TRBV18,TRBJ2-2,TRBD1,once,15,CASSPDRVNTGELFF,TGTGCCAGCTCACCGGACAGGGTAAACACCGGGGAGCTGTTTTTT
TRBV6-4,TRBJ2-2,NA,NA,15,CSSSDSSQPAGELFF,TGTTCCAGCAGTGACTCGAGTCAGCCGGCCGGGGAGCTGTTTTTT
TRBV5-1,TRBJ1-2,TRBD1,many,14,CASSLGGQVYGYTF,TGCGCCAGCAGCTTGGGCGGACAGGTCTATGGCTACACCTTC
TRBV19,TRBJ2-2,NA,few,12,CASSRITGELFF,TGTGCCAGTAGTAGAATTACCGGGGAGCTGTTTTTT
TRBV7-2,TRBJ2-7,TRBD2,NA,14,CASSLVAGRDEQYF,TGTGCCAGCAGCTTGGTAGCGGGAAGGGACGAGCAGTACTTC
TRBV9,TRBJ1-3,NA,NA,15,CASSVGGQAGNTIYF,TGTGCCAGCAGCGTAGGGGGCCAGGCGGGAAACACCATATATTTT
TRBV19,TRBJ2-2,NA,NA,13,CASSIGGGGELLF,TGTGCCAGTAGTATAGGTGGTGGCGGGGAGCTGTTATTT
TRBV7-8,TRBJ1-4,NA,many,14,CASSLAGGYEKLFF,TGTGCCAGCAGCTTGGCCGGGGGTTATGAAAAACTGTTTTTT
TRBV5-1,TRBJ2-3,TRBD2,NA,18,CASSWTPQTSVLVDTQYF,TGCGCCAGCAGCTGGACCCCTCAGACTAGCGTCTTGGTAGATACGCAGTATTTT
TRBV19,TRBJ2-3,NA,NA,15,CASSIDTRSTDTQYF,TGTGCCAGTAGTATAGATACAAGAAGCACAGATACGCAGTATTTT
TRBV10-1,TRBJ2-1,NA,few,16,CASSEQTASSYNEQFF,TGCGCCAGCAGTGAACAGACAGCTAGCTCCTACAATGAGCAGTTCTTC
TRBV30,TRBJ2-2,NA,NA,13,CAWSVSLWGELFF,TGTGCCTGGAGTGTAAGCCTGTGGGGGGAGCTGTTTTTT
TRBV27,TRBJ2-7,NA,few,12,CASRQGGHEQYF,TGTGCCAGCAGGCAGGGGGGCCACGAGCAGTACTTC
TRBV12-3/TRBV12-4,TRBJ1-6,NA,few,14,CASSLRGDNSPLHF,TGTGCCAGCAGTTTAAGGGGTGATAATTCACCCCTCCACTTT